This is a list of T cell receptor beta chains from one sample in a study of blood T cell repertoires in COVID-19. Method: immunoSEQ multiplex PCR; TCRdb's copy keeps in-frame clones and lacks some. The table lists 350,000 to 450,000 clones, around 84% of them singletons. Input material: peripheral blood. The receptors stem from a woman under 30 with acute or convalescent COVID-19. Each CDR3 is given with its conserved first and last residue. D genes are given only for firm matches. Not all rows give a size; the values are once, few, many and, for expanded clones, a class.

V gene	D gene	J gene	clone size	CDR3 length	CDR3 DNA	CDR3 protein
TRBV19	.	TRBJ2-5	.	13	TGTGCCAGTAGTATCTCCCGGCGGGAGACCCAGTACTTC	CASSISRRETQYF
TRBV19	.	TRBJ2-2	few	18	TGTGCCAGTAGTATTTCCCACCCGGGAGACTCTGGGTACGGGGAGCTGTTTTTT	CASSISHPGDSGYGELFF
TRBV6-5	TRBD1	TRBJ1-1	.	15	TGTGCCAGCAGGGAGGGACAGCCTCTGAACACTGAAGCTTTCTTT	CASREGQPLNTEAFF
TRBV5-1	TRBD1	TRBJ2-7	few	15	TGCGCCAGCAGCTTGGATGGGACAGGGAGATACGAGCAGTACTTC	CASSLDGTGRYEQYF
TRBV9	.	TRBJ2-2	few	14	TGTGCCAGCAGCGTAGACATCAGCACCGGGGAGCTGTTTTTT	CASSVDISTGELFF
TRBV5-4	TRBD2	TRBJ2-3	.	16	TGTGCCAGCAGCTTGGGGGGGGGTGTGAACACAGATACGCAGTATTTT	CASSLGGGVNTDTQYF
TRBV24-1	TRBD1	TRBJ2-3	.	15	TGTGCCACCAGTGCCTCAGGGGGCCGCACAGATACGCAGTATTTT	CATSASGGRTDTQYF
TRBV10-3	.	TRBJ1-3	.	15	TGTGCCATCAGTGAAACAGGGACCTCTGGAAACACCATATATTTT	CAISETGTSGNTIYF
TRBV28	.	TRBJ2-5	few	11	TGTGCCAGCAGTTCCCATGAGACCCAGTACTTC	CASSSHETQYF
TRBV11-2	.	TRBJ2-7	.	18	TGTGCCAGCAGCTCCGTCCCGGGATTTAACAGCCGCTCCTACGAGCAGTACTTC	CASSSVPGFNSRSYEQYF
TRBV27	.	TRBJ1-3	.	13	TGTGCCACCAGACATTTTTCTGGAAACACCATATATTTT	CATRHFSGNTIYF
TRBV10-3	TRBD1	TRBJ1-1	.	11	TGTGCCTTGTCGCAGGGGGCTATTGTCTTCTTT	CALSQGAIVFF
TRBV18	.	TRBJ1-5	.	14	TGTGCCAGCTCACCGTCAGAACCCAATCAGCCCCAGCATTTT	CASSPSEPNQPQHF